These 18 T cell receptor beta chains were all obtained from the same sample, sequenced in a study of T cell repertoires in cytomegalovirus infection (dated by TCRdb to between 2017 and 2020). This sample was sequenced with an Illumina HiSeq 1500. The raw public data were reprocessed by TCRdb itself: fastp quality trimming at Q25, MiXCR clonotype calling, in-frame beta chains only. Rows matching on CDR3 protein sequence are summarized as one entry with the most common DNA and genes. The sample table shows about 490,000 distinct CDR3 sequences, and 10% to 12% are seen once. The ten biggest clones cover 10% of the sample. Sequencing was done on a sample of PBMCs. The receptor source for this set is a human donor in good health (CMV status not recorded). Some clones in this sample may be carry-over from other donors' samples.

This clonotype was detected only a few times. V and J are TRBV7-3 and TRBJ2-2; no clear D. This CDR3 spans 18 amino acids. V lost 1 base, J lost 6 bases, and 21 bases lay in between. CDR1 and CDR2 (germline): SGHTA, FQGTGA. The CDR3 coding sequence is TGTGCCAGCAGCTTAAAGTCTAGTTTACCCTCAGTGGCCGGGGAGCTGTTTTTT. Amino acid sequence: CASSLKSSLPSVAGELFF.

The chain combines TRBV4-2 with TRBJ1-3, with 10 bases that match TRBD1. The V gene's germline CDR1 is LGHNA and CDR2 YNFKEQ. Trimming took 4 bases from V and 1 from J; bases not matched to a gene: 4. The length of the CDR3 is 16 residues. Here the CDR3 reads CASSRDRGQSGNTIYF. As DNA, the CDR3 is TGTGCCAGCAGCCGAGACAGGGGGCAGTCTGGAAACACCATATATTTT.

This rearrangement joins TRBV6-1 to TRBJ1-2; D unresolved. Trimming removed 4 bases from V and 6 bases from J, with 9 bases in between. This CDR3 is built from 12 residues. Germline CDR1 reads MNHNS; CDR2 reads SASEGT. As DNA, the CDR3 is TGTGCCAGCAGTGTACAGTTCAATGGCTACACCTTC. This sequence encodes CASSVQFNGYTF.

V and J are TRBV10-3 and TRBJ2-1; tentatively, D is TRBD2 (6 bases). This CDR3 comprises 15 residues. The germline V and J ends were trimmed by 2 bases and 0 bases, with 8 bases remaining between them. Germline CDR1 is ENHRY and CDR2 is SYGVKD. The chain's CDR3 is CAISEGRGSYNEQFF. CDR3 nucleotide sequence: TGTGCCATCAGTGAGGGGCGGGGCTCCTACAATGAGCAGTTCTTC.

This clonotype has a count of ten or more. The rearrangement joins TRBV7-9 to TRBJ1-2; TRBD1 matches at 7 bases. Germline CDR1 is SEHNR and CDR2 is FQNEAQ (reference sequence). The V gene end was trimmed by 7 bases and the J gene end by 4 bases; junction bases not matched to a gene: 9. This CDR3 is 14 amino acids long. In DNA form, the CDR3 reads TGTGCCAGCACCCGCCAGGGGGGCCCCTATGGCTACACCTTC. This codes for CASTRQGGPYGYTF.

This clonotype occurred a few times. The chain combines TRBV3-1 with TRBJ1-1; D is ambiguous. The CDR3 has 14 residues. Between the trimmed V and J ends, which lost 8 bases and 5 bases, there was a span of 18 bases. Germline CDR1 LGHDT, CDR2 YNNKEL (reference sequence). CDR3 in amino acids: CASGNGRGLTEAFF. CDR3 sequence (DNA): TGTGCCAGCGGCAACGGGCGTGGGCTAACTGAAGCTTTCTTT.

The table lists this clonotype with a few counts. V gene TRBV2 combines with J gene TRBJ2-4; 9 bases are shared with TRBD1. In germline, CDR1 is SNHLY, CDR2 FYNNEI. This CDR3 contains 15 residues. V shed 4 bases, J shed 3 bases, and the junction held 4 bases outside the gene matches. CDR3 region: CASSGQGQGKNIQYF. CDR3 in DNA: TGTGCCAGCAGTGGGCAGGGACAGGGCAAAAACATTCAGTACTTC.

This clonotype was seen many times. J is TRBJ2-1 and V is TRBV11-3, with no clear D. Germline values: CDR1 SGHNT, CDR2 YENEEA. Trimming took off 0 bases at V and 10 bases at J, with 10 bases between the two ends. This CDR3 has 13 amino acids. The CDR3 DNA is TGTGCCAGCAGCTTAGATCAGGAGAACGAGCAGTTCTTC. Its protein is CASSLDQENEQFF.

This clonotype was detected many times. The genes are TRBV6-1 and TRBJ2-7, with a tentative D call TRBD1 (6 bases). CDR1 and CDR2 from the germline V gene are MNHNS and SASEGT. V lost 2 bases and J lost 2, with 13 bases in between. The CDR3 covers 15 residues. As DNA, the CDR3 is TGTGCCAGCAGTGAACGGGACAAGTCAACCTACGAGCAGTACTTC. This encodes CASSERDKSTYEQYF.

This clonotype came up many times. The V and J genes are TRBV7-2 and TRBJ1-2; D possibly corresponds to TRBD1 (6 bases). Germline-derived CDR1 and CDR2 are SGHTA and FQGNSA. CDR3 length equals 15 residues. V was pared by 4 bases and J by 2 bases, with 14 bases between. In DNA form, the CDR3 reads TGTGCCAGCAGCTCCACAGGGCGCTGGAACTATGGCTACACCTTC. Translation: CASSSTGRWNYGYTF.

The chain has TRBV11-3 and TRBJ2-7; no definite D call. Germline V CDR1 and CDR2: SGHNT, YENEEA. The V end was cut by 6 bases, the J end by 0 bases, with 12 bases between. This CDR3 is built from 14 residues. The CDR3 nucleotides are TGTGCCAGCAGGTCCATCTCGGACTCCTACGAGCAGTACTTC. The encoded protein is CASRSISDSYEQYF.

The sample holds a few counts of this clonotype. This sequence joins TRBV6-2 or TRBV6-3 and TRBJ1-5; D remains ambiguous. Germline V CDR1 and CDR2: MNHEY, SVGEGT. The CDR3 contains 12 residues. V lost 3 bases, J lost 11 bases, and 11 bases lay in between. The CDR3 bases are TGTGCCAGCAGTTATGGGCCAAGGGCCCAGCATTTT. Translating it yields CASSYGPRAQHF.

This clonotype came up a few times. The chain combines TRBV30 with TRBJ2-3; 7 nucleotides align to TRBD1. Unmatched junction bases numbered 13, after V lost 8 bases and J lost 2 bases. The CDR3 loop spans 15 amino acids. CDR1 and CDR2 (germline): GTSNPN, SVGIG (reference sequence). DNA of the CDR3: TGTGCCCAGGACTCGGGACAGTACCACACAGATACGCAGTATTTT. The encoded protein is CAQDSGQYHTDTQYF.

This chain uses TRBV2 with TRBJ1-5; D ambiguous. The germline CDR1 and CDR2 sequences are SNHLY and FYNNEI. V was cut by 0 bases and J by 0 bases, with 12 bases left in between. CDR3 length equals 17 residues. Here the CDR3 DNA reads TGTGCCAGCAGTGAAGCGTTAACAGATTATAGCAATCAGCCCCAGCATTTT. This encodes CASSEALTDYSNQPQHF.

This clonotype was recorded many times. CDR3 sequence (DNA): TGTGCCAGCAACCCTAGAGGTACAGGGGGCGGTTTCAACGTCCTGACTTTC. This codes for CASNPRGTGGGFNVLTF. The V and J genes are TRBV7-9 and TRBJ2-6, with 9 bases fitting TRBD1. In germline, CDR1 is SEHNR, CDR2 FQNEAQ (reference sequence). This CDR3 is 17 amino acids long. With V trimmed by 7 bases and J by 9 bases, 16 bases remained unmatched.

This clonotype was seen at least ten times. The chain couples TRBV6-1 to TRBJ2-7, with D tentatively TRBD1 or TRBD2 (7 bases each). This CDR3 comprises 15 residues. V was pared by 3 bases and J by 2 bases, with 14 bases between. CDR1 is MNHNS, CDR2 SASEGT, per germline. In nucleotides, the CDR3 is TGTGCCAGCAGTGACCGGGACAGCGGGACCTACGAGCAGTACTTC. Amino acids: CASSDRDSGTYEQYF.

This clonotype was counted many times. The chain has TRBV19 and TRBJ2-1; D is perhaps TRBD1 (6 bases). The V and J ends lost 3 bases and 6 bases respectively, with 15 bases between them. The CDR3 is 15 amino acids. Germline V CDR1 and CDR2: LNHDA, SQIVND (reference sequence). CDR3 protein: CASSIFGDTSNEQFF. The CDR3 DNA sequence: TGTGCCAGTAGTATTTTTGGGGACACCTCCAATGAGCAGTTCTTC.

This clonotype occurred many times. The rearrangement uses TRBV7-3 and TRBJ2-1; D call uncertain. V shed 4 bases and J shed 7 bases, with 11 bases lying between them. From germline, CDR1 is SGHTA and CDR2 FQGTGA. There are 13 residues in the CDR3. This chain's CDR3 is CASSSDVGNEQFF. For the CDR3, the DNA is TGTGCCAGCAGCTCCGACGTGGGGAATGAGCAGTTCTTC.